Listed here are 5 T cell receptor beta chains from one sample, sequenced in a study of T cell responses to AZD1222 COVID-19 vaccine. The repertoire was sequenced with immunoSEQ multiplex PCR; TCRdb's copy has only in-frame clones and lacks some. The sample lists some 190,000 clones, around 94% occurring once. The starting material was peripheral blood, obtained on day 0 of AZD1222 vaccination. These receptors were taken from an adult in good health.

The rearrangement joins TRBV5-1 to TRBJ2-1, with D possibly being TRBD1 or TRBD2 (5 bases each). The CDR3 has 15 residues. Per germline, CDR1 SGHRS and CDR2 YFSETQ. Trimming pared 4 bases from V and 1 base from J, leaving 12 bases between. CDR3 nucleotides: TGCGCCAGCAGCCCCGGGACCCTATCCTACAATGAGCAGTTCTTC. Encoded protein: CASSPGTLSYNEQFF.

V is TRBV29-1 and J is TRBJ2-5; maybe TRBD2 (6 bases). The CDR3 contains 12 residues. Germline V gene data show CDR1 as SQVTM and CDR2 as ANQGSEA. Trimming took 3 bases from V and 1 from J, leaving 6 bases between them. CDR3 region: CSVEGGQETQYF. The CDR3 nucleotides are TGCAGCGTTGAGGGGGGCCAAGAGACCCAGTACTTC.

This chain joins TRBV18 and TRBJ1-3; D uncertain. Trimming left V 6 bases short and J 0 bases short, with 6 bases between. CDR1 KGHSH and CDR2 LQKENI come from the germline V gene. The CDR3 consists of 13 residues. DNA for the CDR3: TGTGCCAGCTCTAGACTCTCTGGAAACACCATATATTTT. Translating it yields CASSRLSGNTIYF. Full variable domain (missing parts from reference TRBV18 and TRBJ1-3): NAGVMQNPRHLVRRRGQEARLRCSPMKGHSHVYWYRQLPEEGLKFMVYLQKENIIDESGMPKERFSAEFPKEGPSILRIQQVVRGDSAAYFCASSRLSGNTIYFGEGSWLTVV.

The chain employs TRBV18 and TRBJ2-7; no clear D gene. In germline, CDR1 is KGHSH, CDR2 LQKENI. V was pared by 4 bases and J by 7 bases, with 8 bases between. The CDR3 loop spans 11 amino acids. For the CDR3, the DNA is TGTGCCAGCTCACTACAACAGGAGCAGTACTTC. It yields the protein CASSLQQEQYF.

This clone has just one count. The rearrangement uses TRBV6-2 or TRBV6-3 and TRBJ2-7; 10 bases align to TRBD1. CDR3 length: 16 amino acids. Germline CDR1 MNHEY, CDR2 SVGEGT. The ends lost 7 bases at V and 1 base at J; junction bases unmatched: 10. CDR3 sequence: CASTPRWDRGSYEQYF. In DNA, the CDR3 is TGTGCCAGCACCCCCAGGTGGGACAGGGGTTCCTACGAGCAGTACTTC.